Presented here are 3 T cell receptor beta chains from one specimen sequenced in a study of shared clonotypes between healthy human individuals (dated by TCRdb to about 2020). For the CD8 naive samples, CD45RO-negative cells were positively selected for CCR7, yielding a CD45RA+CCR7+ population from which TemRA cells were excluded. The method was the immunoSEQ multiplex PCR assay. The table comes from immuneACCESS by way of TCRdb, which keeps in-frame sequences with V and J called. Part of the clones is missing from these tables; in studies checked, under half for an unresolved V gene and the rest for unknown reasons. This sample lists around 2,000,000 clones; just under 95% were detected once. The ten top clones hold about 1.1% of the sample. The specimen was naive CD8+ T cells sorted from blood. What this sample's cell subset or site label stands for: CD45RA+CCR7+. These TCRs come from a man aged 18 to 29 in good health.

This chain links TRBV13 with TRBJ2-7; 7 nucleotides align to TRBD2. Unmatched junction bases numbered 18, after V lost 4 bases and J lost 0 bases. The length of the CDR3 is 19 residues. In germline, CDR1 is PRHDT, CDR2 FYEKMQ (reference sequence). The CDR3 here is CASSSEGLEAGEGSYEQYF. For the CDR3, the DNA is TGTGCCAGCAGCTCAGAAGGCCTTGAGGCGGGAGAAGGCTCCTACGAGCAGTACTTC.

This clone was seen only once. The genes are TRBV6-6 and TRBJ2-2; no reliable D call. The V end lost 7 bases, the J end lost 10 bases, and 16 bases lay between the germline ends. CDR1 is MNHNY and CDR2 is SVGAGI in the germline V gene (reference sequence). The CDR3 is made up of 13 amino acids. The CDR3 loop reads CASTPLGQLELFF. The CDR3 DNA is TGTGCCAGCACCCCTCTAGGCCAACTGGAGCTGTTTTTT.

Worth noting for this clone: Other DNA sequences from this sample encode an identical CDR3 as well. The chain links TRBV7-9 to TRBJ1-6; D not resolved. The CDR3 has 13 residues. Trimming left V 6 bases short and J 7 bases short, with 10 bases between. Germline loops: CDR1 SEHNR, CDR2 FQNEAQ (reference sequence). Here the CDR3 reads CASSPTLNSPLHF. CDR3 coding DNA: TGTGCCAGCAGTCCAACTTTGAATTCACCCCTCCACTTT.